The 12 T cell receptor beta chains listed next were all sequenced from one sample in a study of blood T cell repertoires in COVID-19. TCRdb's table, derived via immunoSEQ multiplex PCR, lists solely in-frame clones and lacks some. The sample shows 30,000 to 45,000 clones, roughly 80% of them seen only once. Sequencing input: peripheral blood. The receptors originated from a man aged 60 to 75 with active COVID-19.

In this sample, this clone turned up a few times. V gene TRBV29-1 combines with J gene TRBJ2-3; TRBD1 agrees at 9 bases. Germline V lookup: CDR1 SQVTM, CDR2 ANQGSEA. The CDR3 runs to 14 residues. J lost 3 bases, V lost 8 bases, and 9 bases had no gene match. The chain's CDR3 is CSTQTGGETDTQYF. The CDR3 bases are TGCAGCACACAGACAGGGGGGGAGACAGATACGCAGTATTTT.

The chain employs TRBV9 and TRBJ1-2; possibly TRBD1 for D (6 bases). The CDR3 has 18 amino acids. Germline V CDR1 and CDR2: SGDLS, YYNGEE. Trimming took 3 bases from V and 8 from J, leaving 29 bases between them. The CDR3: CASSERPRVGTHVRGYTF. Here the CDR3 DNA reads TGTGCCAGCAGCGAGAGGCCCCGGGTGGGGACACACGTACGGGGCTACACCTTC. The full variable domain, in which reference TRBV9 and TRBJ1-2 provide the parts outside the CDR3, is DSGVTQTPKHLITATGQRVTLRCSPRSGDLSVYWYQQSLDQGLQFLIQYYNGEERAKGNILERFSAQQFPDLHSELNLSSLELGDSALYFCASSERPRVGTHVRGYTFGSGTRLTVV.

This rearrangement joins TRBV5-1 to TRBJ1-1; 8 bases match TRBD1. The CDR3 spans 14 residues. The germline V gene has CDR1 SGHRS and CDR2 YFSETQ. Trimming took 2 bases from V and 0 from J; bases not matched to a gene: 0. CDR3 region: CASSLQGVNTEAFF. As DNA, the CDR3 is TGCGCCAGCAGCTTACAGGGGGTGAACACTGAAGCTTTCTTT. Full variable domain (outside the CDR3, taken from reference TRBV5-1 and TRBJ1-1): KAGVTQTPRYLIKTRGQQVTLSCSPISGHRSVSWYQQTPGQGLQFLFEYFSETQRNKGNFPGRFSGRQFSNSRSEMNVSTLELGDSALYLCASSLQGVNTEAFFGQGTRLTVV.

CDR3 sequence (DNA): TGCGCCAGCAGCTTGGCCGCGGAGAATGAGCAGTTCTTC. Translated, it gives CASSLAAENEQFF. This chain links TRBV5-1 with TRBJ2-1; D is undetermined. The length of the CDR3 is 13 residues. V lost 0 bases and J lost 7, with 8 bases in between. Germline V lookup: CDR1 SGHRS, CDR2 YFSETQ.

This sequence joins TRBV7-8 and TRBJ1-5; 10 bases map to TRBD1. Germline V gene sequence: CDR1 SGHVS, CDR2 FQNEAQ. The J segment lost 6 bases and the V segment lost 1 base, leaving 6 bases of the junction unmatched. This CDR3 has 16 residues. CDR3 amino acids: CASSLGAGDRGQPQHF. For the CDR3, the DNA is TGTGCCAGCAGCTTAGGGGCCGGGGACAGGGGTCAGCCCCAGCATTTT.

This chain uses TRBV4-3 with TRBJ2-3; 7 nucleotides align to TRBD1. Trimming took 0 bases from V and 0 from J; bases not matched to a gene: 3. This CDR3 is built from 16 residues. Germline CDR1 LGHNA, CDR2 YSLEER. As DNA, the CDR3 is TGCGCCAGCAGCCAAGATCAGGGACAGAGCACAGATACGCAGTATTTT. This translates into CASSQDQGQSTDTQYF.

The CDR3 DNA follows: TGTGCCAGCAGCCGGGCGCGCAACGGCTACACCTTC. This encodes CASSRARNGYTF. The chain is built from TRBV3-1 (or the pseudogene TRBV3-2) and TRBJ1-2; no firm D call. Germline V gives CDR1 LGHDT, CDR2 YNNKEL (reference sequence). The germline V and J ends were trimmed by 4 bases and 8 bases, with 11 bases remaining between them. The CDR3 consists of 12 residues.

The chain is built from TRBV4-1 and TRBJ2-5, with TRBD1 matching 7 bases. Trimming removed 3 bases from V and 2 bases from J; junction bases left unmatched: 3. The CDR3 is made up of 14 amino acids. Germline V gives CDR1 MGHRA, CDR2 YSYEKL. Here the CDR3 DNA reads TGCGCCAGCAGCCAGCCGGGACAGCAAGAGACCCAGTACTTC. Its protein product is CASSQPGQQETQYF.

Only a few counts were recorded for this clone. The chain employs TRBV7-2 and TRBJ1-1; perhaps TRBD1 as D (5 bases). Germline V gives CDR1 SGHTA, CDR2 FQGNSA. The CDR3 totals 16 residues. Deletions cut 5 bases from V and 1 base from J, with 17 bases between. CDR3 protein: CASSQRTTAANTEAFF. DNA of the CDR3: TGTGCCAGCAGCCAGAGAACGACAGCTGCGAACACTGAAGCTTTCTTT.

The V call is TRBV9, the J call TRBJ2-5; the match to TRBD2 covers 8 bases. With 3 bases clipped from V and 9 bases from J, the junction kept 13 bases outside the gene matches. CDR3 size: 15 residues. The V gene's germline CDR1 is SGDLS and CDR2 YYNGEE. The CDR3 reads CASSEGPSGRMSQYF. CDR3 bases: TGTGCCAGCAGCGAGGGGCCCAGCGGGAGAATGTCCCAGTACTTC. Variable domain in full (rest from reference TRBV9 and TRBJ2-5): DSGVTQTPKHLITATGQRVTLRCSPRSGDLSVYWYQQSLDQGLQFLIQYYNGEERAKGNILERFSAQQFPDLHSELNLSSLELGDSALYFCASSEGPSGRMSQYFGPGTRLLVL.

The CDR3 here is CASSHTYRGRPLGYTF. For the CDR3, the DNA is TGTGCCAGCAGCCATACTTACAGGGGGCGCCCTCTTGGCTACACCTTC. The rearrangement links TRBV5-4 to TRBJ1-2, with 9 nucleotides matching TRBD1. Germline lookup yields CDR1 SGHNT and CDR2 YYREEE (reference sequence). V gave up 4 bases and J gave up 7 bases; unmatched junction bases: 14. The CDR3 covers 16 residues.

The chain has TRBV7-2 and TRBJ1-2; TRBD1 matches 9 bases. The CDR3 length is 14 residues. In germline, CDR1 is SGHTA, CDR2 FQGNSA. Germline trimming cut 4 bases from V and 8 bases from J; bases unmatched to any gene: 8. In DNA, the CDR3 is TGTGCCAGCAGCTCGACGGGACAGGGCTACGGCTACACCTTC. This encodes CASSSTGQGYGYTF.